This section outlines one T cell receptor beta chain sequence together with its context. This sample was taken from a study of blood T cells in healthy people across ages. The authors ran a second PCR of about 6 to 12 cycles using a sample-barcoded 5' primer and a J-beta primer mix. MiXCR, applied by TCRdb to the 5' RACE reads, yields one record per CDR3 protein. The sample consists of 700,000 to 900,000 distinct CDR3 sequences, approximately 55% of them appearing once. The V gene's germline CDR1 is MNHNS and CDR2 SASEGT. This CDR3 is built from 15 residues. V gave up 0 bases and J gave up 2 bases, with 9 bases separating them.

The source of this sequence is a man of 80 years or more in good health. The gene calls are TRBV6-1 and TRBJ2-3; weak D call: TRBD2 (6 bases). Sample: blood. CDR3 residues: CASSEAGGFTDTQYF. Written as DNA, the CDR3 is TGTGCCAGCAGTGAAGCGGGAGGCTTCACAGATACGCAGTATTTT.